This T cell receptor beta chain was obtained from a study of breast tumors, draining lymph nodes, adjacent tissues. Study-wide points: Tumor T cell lymph node origin was a supported hypothesis, not proven. Compared with lymph nodes, tumors were less diverse; compared with nontumor tissue, more.

This clonotype appeared once. Its specificity is not known. The lymph nodes were axillary draining lymph nodes from breast cancer patients. A single record per CDR3 protein comes from TCRdb applying MiXCR to the multiplex PCR reads. The sample includes about 270,000 distinct CDR3 sequences, 30% to 35% of them seen just once. V lost 5 bases, J lost 12 bases, and 19 bases lay in between. Per the germline V gene, CDR1 is SGHTA and CDR2 is FQGNSA. The CDR3 has 13 amino acids. Source material: axillary lymph node tissue. The clonotype originates from a female donor with breast cancer. Some clones in this sample may be carry-over from other donors' samples. V and J are TRBV7-2 and TRBJ1-1, with a possible D match to TRBD1 (5 bases). The CDR3 bases are TGTGCCAGCAGCCAAAGGGCGGCAGGGCTGACTTTCTTT. This encodes CASSQRAAGLTFF.